These 28 T cell receptor beta chains were all obtained from the same sample, sequenced in a study of patients and donors after allogeneic stem cell transplantation. TCRdb reanalysed the RT-PCR reads using MiXCR and keeps one entry per CDR3 protein. The profile shows 110,000 or so distinct CDR3 sequences, approximately 40% of them singletons. The sequenced sample consisted of blood, either unsorted or a sorted T cell fraction (not recorded which). Receptors originate from a human donor who was either an allogeneic HSCT recipient or a stem cell or donor lymphocyte infusion donor (not recorded which). It is not recorded whose cells these are; they may come from a transplant donor.

The table lists this clonotype with a few counts. This chain links TRBV24-1 with TRBJ1-2; no clear D gene. The CDR3 is 12 amino acids. The ends were cut back, 3 bases at V and 9 bases at J, with 10 bases in the middle. Germline V gives CDR1 KGHDR, CDR2 SFDVKD. CDR3 amino acids: CATSDGGRSYTF. CDR3 bases: TGTGCCACCAGTGATGGAGGGAGGAGCTACACCTTC.

The rearrangement joins TRBV18 to TRBJ2-5; D gene ambiguous. Trimming cost V 3 bases and J 5 bases, with 7 bases left between them. This CDR3 has 12 amino acids. Germline CDR1 and CDR2: KGHSH and LQKENI. This chain's CDR3 is CASSPRFETQYF. DNA of the CDR3: TGTGCCAGCTCACCTAGATTCGAGACCCAGTACTTC.

The rearrangement uses TRBV7-2 and TRBJ2-1; no clear D gene. The V gene lost 4 bases and the J gene lost 7 bases, with 11 bases spanning the gap. The germline gives CDR1 SGHTA, CDR2 FQGNSA. CDR3 length: 13 amino acids. This CDR3 reads CASSSPGPNEQFF. CDR3 bases: TGTGCCAGCAGCTCGCCTGGGCCAAATGAGCAGTTCTTC. The full variable domain, rest sourced from reference TRBV7-2 and TRBJ2-1, is GAGVSQSPSNKVTEKGKDVELRCDPISGHTALYWYRQSLGQGLEFLIYFQGNSAPDKSGLPSDRFSAERTGGSVSTLTIQRTQQEDSAVYLCASSSPGPNEQFFGPGTRLTVL.

This chain connects TRBV7-9 to TRBJ2-7, with D hard to call. V lost 5 bases and J 4 bases, leaving 9 bases between the germline ends. CDR3 length: 12 residues. The germline V gene encodes CDR1 SEHNR and CDR2 FQNEAQ (reference sequence). CDR3 bases: TGTGCCAGCAGCACGGACCGATACGAGCAGTACTTC. The encoded protein is CASSTDRYEQYF.

This clonotype was seen a few times. The CDR3 sequence is CATGGRYTQYF. CDR3 bases: TGTGCCACCGGAGGGCGATATACGCAGTATTTT. The chain uses TRBV7-3 and TRBJ2-3, with D maybe TRBD2 (6 bases). V was cut by 10 bases and J by 7 bases, with 12 bases left in between. Germline V CDR1 and CDR2: SGHTA, FQGTGA. This CDR3 comprises 11 residues. The complete variable domain, with remaining parts taken from reference TRBV7-3 and TRBJ2-3, reads GAGVSQTPSNKVTEKGKYVELRCDPISGHTALYWYRQSLGQGPEFLIYFQGTGAADDSGLPNDRFFAVRPEGSVSTLKIQRTERGDSAVYLCATGGRYTQYFGPGTRLTVL.

The chain is built from TRBV27 and TRBJ2-1; tentative D call: TRBD1 (8 bases). V was cut by 6 bases and J by 4 bases, with 19 bases left in between. The CDR3 loop spans 16 amino acids. In germline, CDR1 is MNHEY, CDR2 SMNVEV (reference sequence). The chain's CDR3 is CASRLQGGPNYNEQFF. The CDR3 nucleotides read TGTGCCAGCAGATTACAGGGGGGGCCGAATTACAATGAGCAGTTCTTC.

This clonotype was seen only a few times. J is TRBJ1-2 and V is TRBV27; no firm D call. There are 13 residues in the CDR3. The V and J ends lost 5 bases and 0 bases respectively, with 7 bases between them. The germline V gene has CDR1 MNHEY and CDR2 SMNVEV (reference sequence). The CDR3 sequence is CASSPTTNYGYTF. As DNA, the CDR3 is TGTGCCAGCAGTCCGACAACTAACTATGGCTACACCTTC.

This clonotype was picked up a small number of times. The chain uses TRBV7-2 and TRBJ2-2, with 8 bases that match TRBD2. V was pared by 5 bases and J by 1 base, with 3 bases of the junction left unmatched. The CDR3 runs to 15 residues. The germline CDR1 and CDR2 sequences are SGHTA and FQGNSA. DNA of the CDR3: TGTGCCAGCAGCCCGCTAGCGGGGAACACCGGGGAGCTGTTTTTT. Its translation: CASSPLAGNTGELFF.

The chain has TRBV11-2 and TRBJ1-5, with 9 bases fitting TRBD1. The junction had 8 bases not matched to a gene; V was cut back by 4 bases and J by 1 base. The CDR3 is 17 residues long. The germline CDR1 and CDR2 sequences are SGHAT and FQNNGV. CDR3 loop: CASSSSTGGRSNQPQHF. In DNA, the CDR3 is TGTGCCAGCAGCTCATCTACAGGGGGCAGGAGCAATCAGCCCCAGCATTTT.

The chain joins TRBV11-3 to TRBJ1-2; D gene unclear. V lost 2 bases to trimming and J lost 4 bases, with 5 bases between them. CDR1 and CDR2 from the germline V gene are SGHNT and YENEEA. The CDR3 runs to 12 residues. CDR3 sequence (DNA): TGTGCCAGCAGCTTACCGGGCTATGGCTACACCTTC. Its translation is CASSLPGYGYTF.

V usage is TRBV10-2 and J usage is TRBJ1-2; D is unresolved. The length of the CDR3 is 13 residues. CDR1 WSHSY and CDR2 SAAADI come from the germline V gene. Trimming left V 7 bases short and J 0 bases short, with 9 bases between. Here the CDR3 reads CASTRAANYGYTF. The CDR3 nucleotides are TGCGCCAGCACCCGTGCTGCTAACTATGGCTACACCTTC.

This clonotype was recorded at least ten times. CDR3 nucleotide sequence: TGTGCCAGCAGCCGTTCCAATCAGCCCCAGCATTTT. Encoded protein: CASSRSNQPQHF. The chain has TRBV28 and TRBJ1-5, with D hard to call. There are 12 residues in the CDR3. The V end was cut by 6 bases, the J end by 3 bases, with 6 bases between. Germline V gene sequence: CDR1 MDHEN, CDR2 SYDVKM.

The CDR3 region is CASSYSAGVEGIQYF. CDR3 nucleotide sequence: TGTGCCAGCAGTTACTCGGCCGGGGTTGAGGGCATTCAGTACTTC. The J gene is TRBJ2-4, the V gene TRBV6-6; tentative D call: TRBD2 (5 bases). The CDR3 totals 15 residues. With 0 bases removed from V and 9 bases from J, the gap between germline ends came to 15 bases. Looked up from germline, CDR1 is MNHNY and CDR2 is SVGAGI (reference sequence).

This clonotype was seen a handful of times. The rearrangement links TRBV24-1 to TRBJ2-1; TRBD2 might be the D (6 bases). The germline V gene has CDR1 KGHDR and CDR2 SFDVKD. Between the trimmed V and J ends, which lost 5 bases and 8 bases, there was a span of 12 bases. The CDR3 is 13 residues long. As DNA, the CDR3 is TGTGCCACCAGTGTTGGGGGGATCCATGAGCAGTTCTTC. Amino acids: CATSVGGIHEQFF.

V usage is TRBV12-3 or TRBV12-4 and J usage is TRBJ2-1; 12 bases fit TRBD2. CDR3 length equals 16 residues. V shed 4 bases and J 7 bases; nucleotides not matched to a gene: 8. The CDR3 here is CASSSTLAGGRNEQFF. In nucleotides, the CDR3 is TGTGCCAGCAGTTCGACCCTAGCGGGAGGGAGGAATGAGCAGTTCTTC.

J is TRBJ2-3 and V is TRBV15, with unresolved D. Germline V gives CDR1 LNHNV, CDR2 YYDKDF (reference sequence). Trimming took 6 bases from V and 6 from J, leaving 13 bases between them. There are 13 residues in the CDR3. CDR3 nucleotides: TGTGCCACCAGACAGCCTGGGGTGGATACGCAGTATTTT. It specifies CATRQPGVDTQYF.

The genes are TRBV20-1 and TRBJ1-6; D remains unclear. This CDR3 spans 16 amino acids. Trimming pared 2 bases from V and 4 bases from J, leaving 15 bases between. CDR1 is DFQATT and CDR2 is SNEGSKA in the germline V gene (reference sequence). The CDR3 DNA reads TGCAGTGCTAGAAGCCCCGGGCCTCGGTATAATTCACCCCTCCACTTT. This gives the protein CSARSPGPRYNSPLHF.

This clonotype was detected only once. The chain carries TRBV12-3 or TRBV12-4 and TRBJ2-7, with a weak D call TRBD2 (6 bases). Trimming pared 5 bases from V and 5 bases from J, leaving 16 bases between. The CDR3 is 14 amino acids. The CDR3 bases are TGTGCCAGCAGTGATACCAAGCGGGCGAACGAGCAGTACTTC. Its translation: CASSDTKRANEQYF.

This clonotype was observed a handful of times. The J gene is TRBJ2-5, the V gene TRBV6-5; TRBD2 agrees at 7 bases. This CDR3 is 13 amino acids long. V shed 4 bases, J shed 1 base, and the junction held 0 bases outside the gene matches. Germline values: CDR1 MNHEY, CDR2 SVGAGI. The CDR3 sequence is CASSSSGQETQYF. CDR3 DNA: TGTGCCAGCAGTTCTAGCGGCCAAGAGACCCAGTACTTC.

The rearrangement uses TRBV6-5 and TRBJ1-6; D might be TRBD1 (5 bases). V lost 2 bases, J lost 9 bases, and 11 bases lay in between. This CDR3 contains 14 residues. CDR1 is MNHEY and CDR2 is SVGAGI in the germline V gene. The CDR3 reads CASSYRGGGSPLHF. The CDR3 bases are TGTGCCAGCAGTTACCGCGGGGGGGGTTCACCCCTCCACTTT.

CDR3 amino acids: CSAINTNTGELFF. CDR3 in DNA: TGCAGTGCTATAAACACGAACACCGGGGAGCTGTTTTTT. This chain uses TRBV20-1 with TRBJ2-2, with D unclear. V lost 4 bases and J lost 0, with 6 bases in between. The germline CDR1 and CDR2 sequences are DFQATT and SNEGSKA (reference sequence). The length of the CDR3 is 13 residues.

In its sample, this clonotype was seen a few times. This rearrangement joins TRBV6-5 to TRBJ1-5; unclear D gene. The V gene's germline CDR1 is MNHEY and CDR2 SVGAGI. The CDR3 extends over 13 amino acids. Between the trimmed V and J ends, which lost 5 bases and 3 bases, there was a span of 8 bases. For the CDR3, the DNA is TGTGCCAGCAGTCCGCGATTCAATCAGCCCCAGCATTTT. It codes for CASSPRFNQPQHF.

The J gene is TRBJ2-7, the V gene TRBV10-3, with D possibly being TRBD1 or TRBD2 (6 bases each). The ends were cut back, 7 bases at V and 1 base at J, with 11 bases in the middle. This CDR3 comprises 13 residues. Germline V gene sequence: CDR1 ENHRY, CDR2 SYGVKD. This chain's CDR3 is CAINKGGSYEQYF. For the CDR3, the DNA is TGTGCCATCAACAAGGGGGGTTCCTACGAGCAGTACTTC.

This chain joins TRBV20-1 and TRBJ1-1, with D perhaps matching TRBD1 (6 bases). The CDR3 has 14 residues. Germline V gene data show CDR1 as DFQATT and CDR2 as SNEGSKA (reference sequence). V gave up 6 bases and J gave up 1 base, with 15 bases separating them. DNA of the CDR3: TGCAGTGCCAACAGCCCGGACAGGAACACTGAAGCTTTCTTT. This encodes CSANSPDRNTEAFF.

The chain links TRBV15 to TRBJ2-3, with D maybe TRBD1 (5 bases). This CDR3 comprises 15 residues. Trimming removed 0 bases at V and 7 bases at J, with 14 bases between. CDR1 is LNHNV, CDR2 YYDKDF, per germline (reference sequence). This chain's CDR3 is CATSRDQGILNTQYF. CDR3 in DNA: TGTGCCACCAGCAGAGATCAGGGCATTTTAAATACGCAGTATTTT.

The rearrangement uses TRBV7-2 and TRBJ2-5; possibly TRBD2 for D (6 bases). Trimming took 7 bases from V and 5 from J, leaving 23 bases between them. This CDR3 contains 16 residues. Germline V lookup: CDR1 SGHTA, CDR2 FQGNSA. CDR3 amino acids: CASTLSGTLDGETQYF. The CDR3 nucleotides read TGTGCCAGCACTCTATCCGGGACTTTAGATGGCGAGACCCAGTACTTC.

The chain employs TRBV10-3 and TRBJ2-1; 10 bases agree with TRBD2. The ends lost 10 bases at V and 12 bases at J; junction bases unmatched: 9. CDR1 and CDR2 from the germline V gene are ENHRY and SYGVKD. The CDR3 extends over 12 amino acids. CDR3 region: CATNLAGETQFF. The CDR3 DNA reads TGTGCCACGAATCTAGCGGGAGAAACGCAGTTCTTC.

The chain couples TRBV3-1 to TRBJ1-6, with a tentative D call TRBD1 (5 bases). There are 15 residues in the CDR3. Germline V lookup: CDR1 LGHDT, CDR2 YNNKEL (reference sequence). The V end was cut by 2 bases, the J end by 6 bases, with 11 bases between. Written as DNA, the CDR3 is TGTGCCAGCAGCCAAAGAGACAGTAGTAATTCACCCCTCCACTTT. Residues: CASSQRDSSNSPLHF.